Detailed here is one TCR beta chain. Its antigen is unknown. Sequenced by immunoSEQ multiplex PCR; TCRdb stores in-frame clones only, minus some. Of 97,000 or so clones detected, roughly 82% appear once; the ten largest clones hold around 7.7%. Time point given: blood 4 weeks post-SBRT, at nephrectomy. Treatment described: 15 Gy SBRT to primary tumor, nephrectomy 4 weeks later. Nephrectomy followed 15 Gy stereotactic body radiation by 4 weeks. Serial blood draws occurred at baseline and 2 and 4 weeks post-SBRT. The patient's renal cell carcinoma had clear cell pathology. Per the germline V gene, CDR1 is ENHRY and CDR2 is SYGVKD. V shed 4 bases and J shed 6 bases, with 13 bases lying between them. The CDR3 has 13 residues. The data were taken from a study of radiation and T cells in renal cell carcinoma. Study-wide results and caveats: In blood, top tumor clones expanded by 2 weeks, shrinking by 4.

The V and J genes are TRBV10-3 and TRBJ2-7; D is perhaps TRBD1 (7 bases). This TCR derives from a man aged 55-75 years with renal cell carcinoma. Sequences were derived from blood, sampled from a patient whose treatment included radiotherapy and nephrectomy. This chain's CDR3 is CAISGNRGGEQYF. In DNA, the CDR3 is TGTGCCATCAGTGGGAACAGGGGAGGCGAGCAGTACTTC.